Following are 28 T cell receptor beta chains from one sample sequenced in a study of long-term antiretroviral therapy in people with HIV (dated 2022 in TCRdb). The immunoSEQ hsTCRB v3.0 assay was used at survey level resolution to sequence the TRB variable region. Sourced from immuneACCESS, this table was stored by TCRdb with only in-frame sequences that have V and J called. A share of the clones is absent; for the studies checked, an unresolved V gene accounts for under half, and the remainder has no known explanation. The sample table holds under 20,000 clones, of which roughly 80% were seen once. 15% of the sample comes from the top ten. Here the sequenced sample was unsorted PBMCs, taken less than 2.2 years before starting antiretroviral therapy. These receptors were collected from a man younger than 45 with HIV.

CDR3 sequence (DNA): TGTGCCAGCTCACCCACCGGGACAGGGGGAACTGAAGCTTTCTTT. It translates to CASSPTGTGGTEAFF. The chain has TRBV18 and TRBJ1-1; TRBD1 matches 11 bases. J was trimmed by 5 bases and V by 3 bases; bases with no gene match: 5. This CDR3 contains 15 residues. Germline CDR1 and CDR2: KGHSH and LQKENI.

The chain carries TRBV5-1 and TRBJ2-3; D unresolved. The germline CDR1 and CDR2 sequences are SGHRS and YFSETQ. V was trimmed by 6 bases and J by 1 base, leaving 9 bases between them. This CDR3 contains 13 residues. The CDR3 loop is CASNALGTDTQYF. Written as DNA, the CDR3 is TGCGCCAGCAACGCCCTCGGCACAGATACGCAGTATTTT.

V usage is TRBV5-4 and J usage is TRBJ1-1, with D possibly being TRBD1 (5 bases). Trimming took off 0 bases at V and 4 bases at J, with 13 bases between the two ends. The CDR3 is 15 residues long. Germline V lookup: CDR1 SGHNT, CDR2 YYREEE (reference sequence). DNA for the CDR3: TGTGCCAGCAGCTTGGGGGGCGTTTCGGGCACTGAAGCTTTCTTT. Residues: CASSLGGVSGTEAFF.

The chain recombines TRBV7-9 with TRBJ2-5; D is ambiguous. Germline CDR1 SEHNR, CDR2 FQNEAQ (reference sequence). Trimming shortened V by 3 bases and J by 5 bases, and 13 bases separated the two germline ends. The CDR3 sequence is 14 residues long. CDR3 in DNA: TGTGCCAGCAGCTTCGGGCCGATCGGGGAGACCCAGTACTTC. Residues: CASSFGPIGETQYF. Based on the CDR3 plus reference TRBV7-9 and TRBJ2-5, the full variable domain is DTGVSQNPRHKITKRGQNVTFRCDPISEHNRLYWYRQTLGQGPEFLTYFQNEAQLEKSRLLSDRFSAERPKGSFSTLEIQRTEQGDSAMYLCASSFGPIGETQYFGPGTRLLVL.

This clone was recorded once. The rearrangement links TRBV29-1 to TRBJ2-1; 10 positions agree with TRBD2. The germline V gene has CDR1 SQVTM and CDR2 ANQGSEA. The ends lost 6 bases at V and 6 bases at J; junction bases unmatched: 8. This CDR3 is 14 amino acids long. The CDR3, as DNA: TGCAGCGTACCTACTAGCGGGGTACCCAATGAGCAGTTCTTC. Amino acids: CSVPTSGVPNEQFF.

This clone has more than one count but fewer than ten. The chain is built from TRBV30 and TRBJ1-1; tentatively, D is TRBD1 (6 bases). Trimming removed 4 bases from V and 0 bases from J, with 15 bases in between. The germline gives CDR1 GTSNPN, CDR2 SVGIG (reference sequence). The CDR3 consists of 15 residues. The CDR3 spells CAWKVQGRVNTEAFF. In DNA, the CDR3 is TGTGCCTGGAAAGTACAGGGTAGGGTGAACACTGAAGCTTTCTTT.

V usage is TRBV7-6 and J usage is TRBJ1-4, with D unclear. V was trimmed by 3 bases and J by 7 bases, leaving 15 bases between them. Germline CDR1 is SGHVS and CDR2 is FNYEAQ. The length of the CDR3 is 15 residues. For the CDR3, the DNA is TGTGCCAGCAGCTTCCGGGAGGGCTTGGGTGAAAAACTGTTTTTT. Amino acid sequence: CASSFREGLGEKLFF.

The chain is built from TRBV27 and TRBJ2-2; D call uncertain. Trimming took 3 bases from V and 4 from J, leaving 6 bases between them. This CDR3 region has 13 residues. Germline CDR1 reads MNHEY; CDR2 reads SMNVEV (reference sequence). The CDR3 nucleotides read TGTGCCAGCAGTTTTGTGGGCACCGGGGAGCTGTTTTTT. This sequence encodes CASSFVGTGELFF.

The rearrangement uses TRBV7-9 and TRBJ2-1; 11 nucleotides match TRBD2. CDR1 SEHNR and CDR2 FQNEAQ come from the germline V gene (reference sequence). V dropped 2 bases and J dropped 3; count of bases not matched to a gene: 9. The CDR3 length is 18 residues. This CDR3 reads CASSLLRSGGAFYNEQFF. CDR3 DNA: TGTGCCAGCAGCTTATTGCGTAGCGGGGGGGCGTTCTACAATGAGCAGTTCTTC. Using reference TRBV7-9 and TRBJ2-1 for the parts outside the CDR3, the full variable domain is DTGVSQNPRHKITKRGQNVTFRCDPISEHNRLYWYRQTLGQGPEFLTYFQNEAQLEKSRLLSDRFSAERPKGSFSTLEIQRTEQGDSAMYLCASSLLRSGGAFYNEQFFGPGTRLTVL.

This chain connects TRBV21-1 to TRBJ2-1. TRBV21-1 is marked as a pseudogene. This CDR3 has 14 amino acids. The CDR3 reads CASSIQAGQNEQFF. DNA of the CDR3: TGTGCCAGCAGCATACAAGCGGGACAGAATGAGCAGTTCTTC.

This chain joins TRBV9 and TRBJ1-1, with TRBD1 as a possible D gene (5 bases). The CDR3 contains 13 residues. V gave up 5 bases and J gave up 1 base, with 9 bases separating them. Per the germline V gene, CDR1 is SGDLS and CDR2 is YYNGEE. The CDR3 region is CASRGASNTEAFF. The DNA for the CDR3 is TGTGCCAGCAGAGGGGCTTCGAACACTGAAGCTTTCTTT.

The chain carries TRBV14 and TRBJ2-1; D not certain. The length of the CDR3 is 15 residues. V lost 3 bases and J lost 2, with 11 bases in between. The germline V gene encodes CDR1 SGHDN and CDR2 FVKESK. CDR3 loop: CASSQTRGPYNEQFF. DNA for the CDR3: TGTGCCAGCAGCCAGACCCGTGGCCCCTACAATGAGCAGTTCTTC. Using reference TRBV14 and TRBJ2-1 for the parts outside the CDR3, the full variable domain is EAGVTQFPSHSVIEKGQTVTLRCDPISGHDNLYWYRRVMGKEIKFLLHFVKESKQDESGMPNNRFLAERTGGTYSTLKVQPAELEDSGVYFCASSQTRGPYNEQFFGPGTRLTVL.

Written as DNA, the CDR3 is TGTGCCAGCAGCTCCCTCCGGGTCTCCGGCACAGATACGCAGTATTTT. Its translation: CASSSLRVSGTDTQYF. The chain couples TRBV5-6 to TRBJ2-3; D gene uncertain. CDR3 length equals 16 residues. With 3 bases removed from V and 1 base from J, the gap between germline ends came to 15 bases. The germline V gene has CDR1 SGHDT and CDR2 YYEEEE.

The gene calls are TRBV14 and TRBJ2-1, with a weak D call TRBD2 (6 bases). Trimming left V 4 bases short and J 7 bases short, with 14 bases between. This CDR3 has 14 amino acids. CDR1 is SGHDN and CDR2 is FVKESK in the germline V gene. CDR3 sequence (DNA): TGTGCCAGCAGCCCGGGACTTATGTGGAATGAGCAGTTCTTC. Translating it yields CASSPGLMWNEQFF.

This chain joins TRBV11-3 and TRBJ2-5, with D tentatively TRBD1 (6 bases). The CDR3 is made up of 15 amino acids. Trimming pared 2 bases from V and 1 base from J, leaving 11 bases between. Germline CDR1 is SGHNT and CDR2 is YENEEA. CDR3 loop: CASSLSTGAQETQYF. In DNA form, the CDR3 reads TGTGCCAGCAGCTTATCGACAGGAGCCCAAGAGACCCAGTACTTC.

This chain joins TRBV28 and TRBJ2-1, with D possibly TRBD2 on 5 matching bases. This CDR3 region has 15 residues. The germline V gene encodes CDR1 MDHEN and CDR2 SYDVKM. V lost 6 bases and J 0 bases, leaving 12 bases between the germline ends. CDR3 nucleotide sequence: TGTGCCAGCAGACCGGGGTCTGGCTCCTACAATGAGCAGTTCTTC. Translating gives CASRPGSGSYNEQFF.

This clone has just a few counts. V usage is TRBV10-3 and J usage is TRBJ2-5, with D perhaps TRBD1 or TRBD2 (5 bases each). V lost 4 bases to trimming and J lost 2 bases, with 14 bases between them. The CDR3 is 15 residues long. Looked up from germline, CDR1 is ENHRY and CDR2 is SYGVKD. The CDR3: CAISGGTGVQETQYF. The CDR3 region has the DNA TGTGCCATCAGTGGGGGGACCGGGGTACAAGAGACCCAGTACTTC.

The rearrangement joins TRBV19 to TRBJ1-1; D perhaps matches TRBD1 (6 bases). This CDR3 has 15 amino acids. Looked up from germline, CDR1 is LNHDA and CDR2 is SQIVND (reference sequence). V was cut by 6 bases and J by 0 bases, with 14 bases left in between. The CDR3 region has the DNA TGTGCCAGTAGAGAGAGGGGGGGAGTGAACACTGAAGCTTTCTTT. It specifies CASRERGGVNTEAFF.

V and J are TRBV6-5 and TRBJ2-7; D gene ambiguous. CDR1 and CDR2 from the germline V gene are MNHEY and SVGAGI. V lost 0 bases and J 6 bases, leaving 9 bases between the germline ends. The CDR3 extends over 13 amino acids. CDR3 in DNA: TGTGCCAGCAGTTACTCCGCCGCCTCCGAGCAGTACTTC. Its protein product is CASSYSAASEQYF.

The V call is TRBV2, the J call TRBJ2-1, with TRBD2 as a possible D gene (6 bases). The CDR3 sequence is 13 residues long. V was trimmed by 7 bases and J by 7 bases, leaving 14 bases between them. Germline V CDR1 and CDR2: SNHLY, FYNNEI. In DNA, the CDR3 is TGTGCCAGCAACCGTCTAGCGAGGAATGAGCAGTTCTTC. Translation gives CASNRLARNEQFF.

CDR3 loop: CAIRFRVRKYNEQFF. The CDR3 bases are TGTGCCATCCGGTTTAGAGTACGCAAATACAATGAGCAGTTCTTC. The chain employs TRBV6-1 and TRBJ2-1, with D unresolved. Germline V lookup: CDR1 MNHNS, CDR2 SASEGT. Trimming stripped 10 bases from V and 4 bases from J, with 20 bases between. This CDR3 has 15 residues.

This clone was counted a few times. The rearrangement links TRBV14 to TRBJ1-1; D is unclear. The V end was cut by 5 bases, the J end by 0 bases, with 7 bases between. Germline V CDR1 and CDR2: SGHDN, FVKESK. CDR3 length: 13 residues. CDR3 DNA sequence: TGTGCCAGCAGCTCTCGTTTGAACACTGAAGCTTTCTTT. Translating gives CASSSRLNTEAFF.

This chain joins TRBV5-1 and TRBJ1-1, with D tentatively TRBD1 (6 bases). CDR3 length equals 14 residues. The V and J ends lost 0 bases and 1 base respectively, with 7 bases between them. Germline values: CDR1 SGHRS, CDR2 YFSETQ. The CDR3 sequence is CASSLGRGNTEAFF. The CDR3 coding sequence is TGCGCCAGCAGCTTGGGCAGGGGGAACACTGAAGCTTTCTTT.

The chain carries TRBV10-2 and TRBJ2-1, with a weak D call TRBD1 (7 bases). The germline CDR1 and CDR2 sequences are WSHSY and SAAADI. Trimming left V 7 bases short and J 2 bases short, with 12 bases between. The CDR3 runs 14 residues. CDR3 DNA: TGCGCCAGCATGGAGGGGGCTACCTACAATGAGCAGTTCTTC. This codes for CASMEGATYNEQFF.

The chain has TRBV19 and TRBJ1-6; D ambiguous. The germline gives CDR1 LNHDA, CDR2 SQIVND (reference sequence). V was pared by 4 bases and J by 10 bases, with 8 bases between. The CDR3 loop spans 12 amino acids. In nucleotides, the CDR3 is TGTGCCAGTAGTAATAGGCGCTCACCCCTCCACTTT. This sequence encodes CASSNRRSPLHF.

The chain is built from TRBV2 and TRBJ2-5; 9 nucleotides agree with TRBD2. V gave up 6 bases and J gave up 0 bases; unmatched junction bases: 5. The CDR3 is made up of 15 amino acids. Looked up from germline, CDR1 is SNHLY and CDR2 is FYNNEI. CDR3 nucleotide sequence: TGTGCCAGCAGCCAGGGACTAGCAGACCAAGAGACCCAGTACTTC. The encoded protein is CASSQGLADQETQYF.

The rearrangement links TRBV6-6 to TRBJ1-4; D uncertain. The germline V gene has CDR1 MNHNY and CDR2 SVGAGI (reference sequence). The CDR3 sequence is 13 residues long. V was pared by 8 bases and J by 1 base, with 8 bases between. The CDR3 nucleotides are TGTGCCAGCTCCGCAGGAACTAATGAAAAACTGTTTTTT. It codes for CASSAGTNEKLFF.

The rearrangement links TRBV27 to TRBJ2-5; D possibly corresponds to TRBD1 (5 bases). This CDR3 region has 14 residues. Germline assignment: CDR1 MNHEY and CDR2 SMNVEV (reference sequence). Trimming took 2 bases from V and 2 from J, leaving 9 bases between them. The CDR3 coding sequence is TGTGCCAGCAGTTTAATGGGGCAGCAAGAGACCCAGTACTTC. Protein product: CASSLMGQQETQYF.